A selection of T cell receptor beta chains follows, all from one sample in a study of T cells after yellow fever vaccination. From the 5' RACE reads, TCRdb called clonotypes with MiXCR, one entry per CDR3 protein. This table holds roughly 300,000 distinct CDR3 sequences, about 6.6% found once. The source was PBMCs, collected about 41 days after the first yellow fever vaccination. These TCRs come from a young man who received the YFV17D yellow fever vaccine. Both conserved end residues are part of each CDR3. The order of the fields is D gene, V gene, clone size, J gene, CDR3 length, CDR3 protein, CDR3 DNA. A D gene is named only where the DNA matches it firmly. Rows give clone size only sometimes, using once, few, many, or a class for an expanded clone.

D: -
V: TRBV5-1
size: many
J: TRBJ2-7
length: 12
CDR3: CASSYNRYEQYF
DNA: TGCGCCAGCAGCTACAATAGATACGAGCAGTACTTC

D: TRBD2
V: TRBV5-5
size: -
J: TRBJ2-2
length: 17
CDR3: CASSLGALAGDTGELFF
DNA: TGTGCCAGCAGCTTGGGGGCCCTAGCGGGGGACACCGGGGAGCTGTTTTTT

D: -
V: TRBV3-1
size: few
J: TRBJ1-1
length: 14
CDR3: CASTANTRDPKAFF
DNA: TGTGCCAGCACCGCCAACACACGGGATCCAAAAGCTTTCTTT

D: TRBD2
V: TRBV12-3/TRBV12-4
size: few
J: TRBJ2-5
length: 16
CDR3: CASSFYGGGAAETQYF
DNA: TGTGCCAGCAGTTTTTATGGCGGGGGGGCCGCAGAGACCCAGTACTTC

D: -
V: TRBV5-1
size: few
J: TRBJ2-7
length: 15
CDR3: CASSTDGLSSYEQYF
DNA: TGCGCCAGCAGCACGGACGGTCTTAGCTCCTACGAGCAGTACTTC

D: -
V: TRBV20-1
size: -
J: TRBJ2-5
length: 12
CDR3: CSARTYQETQYF
DNA: TGCAGTGCCCGGACCTACCAAGAGACCCAGTACTTC

D: TRBD1
V: TRBV5-8
size: few
J: TRBJ1-5
length: 16
CDR3: CASSFRGAMGNQPQHF
DNA: TGTGCCAGCAGCTTCAGGGGGGCGATGGGCAATCAGCCCCAGCATTTT

D: -
V: TRBV20-1
size: many
J: TRBJ2-5
length: 15
CDR3: CSASPGVWDQETQYF
DNA: TGCAGTGCTAGCCCGGGGGTGTGGGACCAAGAGACCCAGTACTTC

D: -
V: TRBV5-5
size: -
J: TRBJ2-6
length: 18
CDR3: CASSRRPTGSTGANVLTF
DNA: TGTGCCAGCAGCCGTCGGCCAACAGGTTCCACTGGGGCCAACGTCCTGACTTTC

D: TRBD2
V: TRBV11-2
size: -
J: TRBJ2-1
length: 13
CDR3: CASSLLAGGEQFF
DNA: TGTGCCAGCAGCTTACTAGCGGGGGGGGAGCAGTTCTTC

D: -
V: TRBV5-1
size: many
J: TRBJ2-5
length: 16
CDR3: CASSLGGPPAKETQYF
DNA: TGCGCCAGCAGCTTGGGAGGACCCCCGGCGAAAGAGACCCAGTACTTC

D: -
V: TRBV10-3
size: many
J: TRBJ2-3
length: 15
CDR3: CATSSGGGGTDTQYF
DNA: TGTGCCACCAGCTCGGGGGGCGGTGGCACAGATACGCAGTATTTT

D: TRBD2
V: TRBV29-1
size: -
J: TRBJ2-5
length: 14
CDR3: CSVEISGGLETQYF
DNA: TGCAGCGTCGAAATCTCGGGGGGGCTTGAGACCCAGTACTTC

D: -
V: TRBV7-2
size: many
J: TRBJ1-2
length: 12
CDR3: CASSGLGYGYTF
DNA: TGTGCCAGCAGCGGACTAGGCTATGGCTACACCTTC

D: TRBD2
V: TRBV5-1
size: few
J: TRBJ2-1
length: 17
CDR3: CASSSTGTSGGLNEQFF
DNA: TGCGCCAGCAGCTCTACCGGGACTAGCGGGGGCCTCAATGAGCAGTTCTTC

D: -
V: TRBV10-2
size: -
J: TRBJ2-7
length: 12
CDR3: CASSENPGEQYF
DNA: TGCGCCAGCAGTGAAAATCCAGGCGAGCAGTACTTC

D: -
V: TRBV7-9
size: -
J: TRBJ1-1
length: 14
CDR3: CASSTVVRNTEAFF
DNA: TGTGCCAGCAGCACGGTGGTACGGAACACTGAAGCTTTCTTT

D: -
V: TRBV5-1
size: -
J: TRBJ2-1
length: 15
CDR3: CASSQEPGPSGKQFF
DNA: TGCGCCAGCAGCCAAGAGCCGGGACCCTCAGGCAAGCAGTTCTTC

D: TRBD1
V: TRBV19
size: -
J: TRBJ2-6
length: 17
CDR3: CASSIRQGVRGANVLTF
DNA: TGTGCCAGTAGTATTAGACAGGGGGTCCGTGGGGCCAACGTCCTGACTTTC

D: -
V: TRBV7-9
size: -
J: TRBJ2-7
length: 14
CDR3: CASSLARDTYEQYF
DNA: TGTGCCAGCAGCTTAGCCCGGGACACTTACGAGCAGTACTTC

D: -
V: TRBV6-1
size: many
J: TRBJ2-5
length: 13
CDR3: CASRPTGLETQYF
DNA: TGTGCCAGCAGACCCACAGGGCTAGAGACCCAGTACTTC

D: -
V: TRBV4-1
size: few
J: TRBJ1-1
length: 11
CDR3: CASSPGQKAFF
DNA: TGCGCCAGCAGCCCGGGGCAGAAAGCTTTCTTT

D: TRBD2
V: TRBV9
size: many
J: TRBJ2-5
length: 17
CDR3: CASSVFGGLGRQETQYF
DNA: TGTGCCAGCAGCGTCTTCGGGGGGTTGGGAAGGCAAGAGACCCAGTACTTC

D: -
V: TRBV3-1
size: -
J: TRBJ2-5
length: 15
CDR3: CASSQVNQVRETQYF
DNA: TGTGCCAGCAGCCAAGTGAATCAGGTGCGAGAGACCCAGTACTTC

D: TRBD2
V: TRBV19
size: -
J: TRBJ2-1
length: 16
CDR3: CASSWVAGAAYNEQFF
DNA: TGTGCCAGTAGTTGGGTAGCGGGGGCCGCCTACAATGAGCAGTTCTTC

D: TRBD2
V: TRBV20-1
size: few
J: TRBJ2-3
length: 13
CDR3: CSRAAGSTDTQYF
DNA: TGCAGTCGGGCAGCGGGGAGCACAGATACGCAGTATTTT

D: TRBD2
V: TRBV20-1
size: few
J: TRBJ2-3
length: 16
CDR3: CSAGRLAGALGDTQYF
DNA: TGCAGTGCTGGGAGACTAGCGGGGGCGCTCGGGGATACGCAGTATTTT

D: -
V: TRBV10-3
size: -
J: TRBJ2-7
length: 12
CDR3: CATSGADVEQYF
DNA: TGTGCCACCTCCGGGGCCGACGTCGAGCAGTACTTC

D: -
V: TRBV29-1
size: many
J: TRBJ1-1
length: 15
CDR3: CSAGGTSGMNTEAFF
DNA: TGCAGCGCTGGGGGGACATCCGGGATGAACACTGAAGCTTTCTTT

D: TRBD1
V: TRBV5-6
size: -
J: TRBJ1-2
length: 15
CDR3: CASGGDRGIVDGYTF
DNA: TGTGCCAGTGGCGGGGACAGGGGGATTGTCGATGGCTACACCTTC

D: -
V: TRBV12-3/TRBV12-4
size: many
J: TRBJ1-6
length: 15
CDR3: CASSPGGSVNSPLHF
DNA: TGTGCCAGCAGCCCTGGGGGGTCGGTGAATTCACCCCTCCACTTT

D: -
V: TRBV5-1
size: -
J: TRBJ1-1
length: 16
CDR3: CASSLIPTAMNTEAFF
DNA: TGCGCCAGCAGCTTGATCCCGACGGCTATGAACACTGAAGCTTTCTTT

D: -
V: TRBV7-6
size: many
J: TRBJ2-5
length: 12
CDR3: CASSARQETQYF
DNA: TGTGCCAGCAGCGCCCGACAAGAGACCCAGTACTTC

D: TRBD2
V: TRBV6-4
size: -
J: TRBJ2-3
length: 15
CDR3: CASSAGTSGPDTQYF
DNA: TGTGCCAGCAGTGCCGGGACTAGCGGGCCAGATACGCAGTATTTT

D: TRBD2
V: TRBV27
size: few
J: TRBJ2-7
length: 16
CDR3: CASTGGLSSGGHEQYF
DNA: TGTGCCAGCACCGGGGGGTTGTCTAGCGGGGGCCACGAGCAGTACTTC

D: -
V: TRBV6-2/TRBV6-3
size: -
J: TRBJ2-7
length: 11
CDR3: CASSYSEKQYF
DNA: TGTGCCAGCAGTTACAGTGAAAAGCAGTACTTC

D: -
V: TRBV10-3
size: -
J: TRBJ1-1
length: 13
CDR3: CAISESWVWKAFF
DNA: TGTGCCATCAGTGAGTCATGGGTGTGGAAAGCTTTCTTT

D: -
V: TRBV5-1
size: many
J: TRBJ2-3
length: 14
CDR3: CASSSEGPRDTQYF
DNA: TGCGCCAGCAGTTCGGAGGGGCCGAGAGATACGCAGTATTTT

D: -
V: TRBV7-9
size: few
J: TRBJ1-4
length: 17
CDR3: CASSFTESGQGGEKLFF
DNA: TGTGCCAGCAGCTTTACCGAGTCAGGGCAGGGAGGAGAAAAACTGTTTTTT

D: -
V: TRBV5-1
size: -
J: TRBJ2-2
length: 15
CDR3: CASSPLGENTGELFF
DNA: TGCGCCAGCAGCCCCCTGGGGGAGAACACCGGGGAGCTGTTTTTT

D: TRBD2
V: TRBV7-9
size: -
J: TRBJ2-1
length: 17
CDR3: CASSLGGASGYYNEQFF
DNA: TGTGCCAGCAGCTTAGGCGGTGCTAGCGGTTACTACAATGAGCAGTTCTTC

D: -
V: TRBV9
size: few
J: TRBJ2-3
length: 14
CDR3: CASSVWGTSDTQYF
DNA: TGTGCCAGCAGCGTATGGGGTACCTCAGATACGCAGTATTTT

D: -
V: TRBV6-5
size: few
J: TRBJ1-1
length: 13
CDR3: CASSPVWGTEAFF
DNA: TGTGCCAGCAGTCCTGTGTGGGGGACTGAAGCTTTCTTT

D: -
V: TRBV7-9
size: few
J: TRBJ1-1
length: 12
CDR3: CASSPMRTEAFF
DNA: TGTGCCAGCAGCCCTATGAGAACTGAAGCTTTCTTT

D: -
V: TRBV15
size: few
J: TRBJ2-7
length: 15
CDR3: CATSRAARSSYEQYF
DNA: TGTGCCACCAGCAGGGCCGCTAGGTCCTCCTACGAGCAGTACTTC

D: -
V: TRBV7-2
size: many
J: TRBJ2-5
length: 14
CDR3: CASSLAGRAQTQYF
DNA: TGTGCCAGCAGCTTAGCGGGAAGGGCACAGACCCAGTACTTC

D: -
V: TRBV5-5
size: few
J: TRBJ2-4
length: 14
CDR3: CASTGYVAKNIQYF
DNA: TGTGCCAGCACTGGATACGTAGCCAAAAACATTCAGTACTTC

D: -
V: TRBV7-6
size: -
J: TRBJ2-2
length: 15
CDR3: CASRNRAGDTGELFF
DNA: TGTGCCAGCAGGAACCGGGCCGGGGACACCGGGGAGCTGTTTTTT

D: TRBD1
V: TRBV11-2
size: many
J: TRBJ2-5
length: 16
CDR3: CASSPRTGLGQETQYF
DNA: TGTGCCAGCAGCCCGCGGACAGGGCTGGGACAAGAGACCCAGTACTTC

D: -
V: TRBV5-4
size: many
J: TRBJ2-1
length: 14
CDR3: CASSLGDGGPEQFF
DNA: TGTGCCAGCAGCTTGGGGGACGGGGGTCCCGAGCAGTTCTTC

D: TRBD2
V: TRBV18
size: few
J: TRBJ2-2
length: 18
CDR3: CASSPKTPTSGGPGELFF
DNA: TGTGCCAGCTCACCGAAAACGCCGACTAGCGGGGGTCCCGGGGAGCTGTTTTTT

D: TRBD1
V: TRBV5-1
size: few
J: TRBJ1-2
length: 16
CDR3: CASSPGGTGDFYGYTF
DNA: TGCGCCAGCAGCCCGGGAGGGACAGGGGACTTCTATGGCTACACCTTC

D: -
V: TRBV6-1
size: -
J: TRBJ1-6
length: 14
CDR3: CASSAQEINSPLHF
DNA: TGTGCCAGCAGTGCTCAGGAGATAAATTCACCCCTCCACTTT

D: TRBD2
V: TRBV12-3/TRBV12-4
size: -
J: TRBJ2-1
length: 17
CDR3: CASSSGTSGTSYNEQFF
DNA: TGTGCCAGCAGCTCTGGGACTAGCGGAACCTCGTACAATGAGCAGTTCTTC

D: -
V: TRBV5-1
size: -
J: TRBJ2-6
length: 17
CDR3: CASSLDPVYSGANVLTF
DNA: TGCGCCAGCAGCTTGGATCCAGTCTACTCTGGGGCCAACGTCCTGACTTTC

D: -
V: TRBV6-1
size: many
J: TRBJ2-2
length: 16
CDR3: CASSVRAGLSTGELFF
DNA: TGTGCCAGCAGTGTAAGGGCAGGTTTATCGACCGGGGAGCTGTTTTTT

D: -
V: TRBV10-3
size: few
J: TRBJ1-5
length: 15
CDR3: CAISGTPPSNQPQHF
DNA: TGTGCCATCAGTGGGACACCCCCTAGCAATCAGCCCCAGCATTTT

D: TRBD1
V: TRBV25-1
size: many
J: TRBJ1-5
length: 16
CDR3: CASSASGQGLEQPQHF
DNA: TGTGCCAGCAGTGCATCAGGACAGGGGTTGGAGCAGCCCCAGCATTTT

D: TRBD1
V: TRBV5-1
size: few
J: TRBJ1-5
length: 16
CDR3: CASRSGTGDSNQPQHF
DNA: TGCGCCAGCAGGTCCGGGACAGGGGATAGCAATCAGCCCCAGCATTTT